This T cell receptor (beta chain) derives from a study of glioma-infiltrating T cells. This CDR3 region has 12 residues. Germline assignment: CDR1 DFQATT and CDR2 SNEGSKA (reference sequence). Trimming removed 6 bases from V and 7 bases from J; junction bases left unmatched: 5. TCR alpha and beta CDR3 regions were amplified from RNA using iRepertoire nested multiplex PCR. TCRdb re-analysed the multiplex PCR reads in MiXCR, keeping a single row per CDR3 protein. Here the sample spans under 150,000 distinct CDR3 sequences, under 25% being singletons. This clonotype was seen many times. V and J are TRBV20-1 and TRBJ1-4, with 7 bases lining up with TRBD1. The sequence came from a human donor with low-grade glioma or glioblastoma, undergoing nonglioma brain surgery, or in good health (not recorded which). The sequenced sample was glioma tissue, nonneoplastic brain tissue, or PBMCs (not recorded which). The DNA for the CDR3 is TGCAGTGCGGCGACAGGGACTGAAAAACTGTTTTTT. This encodes CSAATGTEKLFF.